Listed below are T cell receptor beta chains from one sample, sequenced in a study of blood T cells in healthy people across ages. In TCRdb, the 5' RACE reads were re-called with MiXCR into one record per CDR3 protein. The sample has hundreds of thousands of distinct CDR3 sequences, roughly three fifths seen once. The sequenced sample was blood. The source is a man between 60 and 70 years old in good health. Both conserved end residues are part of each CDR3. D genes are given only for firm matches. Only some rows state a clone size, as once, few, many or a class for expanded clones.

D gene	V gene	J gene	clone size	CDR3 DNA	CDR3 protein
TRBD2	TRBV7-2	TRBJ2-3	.	TGTGCCAGCAGCGCGCGACTAGCGGGGGGAGCCGGATCGCAGTATTTT	CASSARLAGGAGSQYF
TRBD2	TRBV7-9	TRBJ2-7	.	TGTGCCAGCAGCTTAGCCTATGGGGGGGAAGGGGCCTACGAGCAGTACTTC	CASSLAYGGEGAYEQYF
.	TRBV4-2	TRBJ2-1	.	TGTGCCAGCAGCTCATCGGGCCTTACGAGCTCCCACAATGAGCGGTTCTTC	CASSSSGLTSSHNERFF
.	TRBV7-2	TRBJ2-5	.	TGTGCCAGCAGACCTACCGGGACCACGGTTGACTCGCAGTACTTC	CASRPTGTTVDSQYF
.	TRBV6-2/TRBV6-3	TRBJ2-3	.	TGTGCCAGCAGTTACTCGAGTCCCCCCTCAGATACGCAGTATTTT	CASSYSSPPSDTQYF
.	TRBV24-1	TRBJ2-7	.	TGTGCCACCAGTGATTGGGCAGGAGGGGGTTACGAGCAGTACTTC	CATSDWAGGGYEQYF
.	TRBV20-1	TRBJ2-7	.	TGCAGTGCTAGAGCGCGAGGACCCACAAGCTCCTACAATGAGCAGTACTTC	CSARARGPTSSYNEQYF
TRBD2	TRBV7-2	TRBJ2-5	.	TGTGCCAGCAGCCCCAGCGGGAGAGTTCAGACCCAGTACTTC	CASSPSGRVQTQYF
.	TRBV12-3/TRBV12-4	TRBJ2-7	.	TGTGCCAGCAGTTTGTTGCTAGCCCACGAGCAGTACTTC	CASSLLLAHEQYF
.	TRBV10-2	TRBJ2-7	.	TGCGCCAGCAGTCGAAGCAAAAGTCGGGGCGAGCAGTACTTC	CASSRSKSRGEQYF
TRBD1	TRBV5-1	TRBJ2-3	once	TGCGCCAGCAGCTTGGCCGCGGGACAGGGGGCTCTCGTCCCAGATACGCAGTATTTT	CASSLAAGQGALVPDTQYF
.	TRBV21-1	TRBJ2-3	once	TGTGCCAGCAGCACGGGTCAGGTAGGCGACAACACAGATACGCAGTATTTT	CASSTGQVGDNTDTQYF
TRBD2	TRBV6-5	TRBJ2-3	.	TGTGCCACCAGGGAGCCGGGAGGGCTTATAGATACGCAGTATTTT	CATREPGGLIDTQYF
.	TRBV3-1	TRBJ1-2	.	TGTGCCAGCAGCCAAGAAGCAGGGGTTGCTTATGGCTACACCTTC	CASSQEAGVAYGYTF
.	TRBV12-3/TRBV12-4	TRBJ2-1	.	TGTGCCAGCAGTTTGGGGGGCAGCCTAAATGAGCAGTTCTTC	CASSLGGSLNEQFF
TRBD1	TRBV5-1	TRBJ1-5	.	TGCGCCAGCAGCCTTGGACAGGTTGGGCAGCCCCAGCATTTT	CASSLGQVGQPQHF
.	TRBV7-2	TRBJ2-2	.	TGTGCCAGCAAACCTCCTTCCGCCGGGGAGCTGTTTTTT	CASKPPSAGELFF
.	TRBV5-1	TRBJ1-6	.	TGCGCCAGCAGTGCTACGGGCTCTAATTCACCCCTCCACTTT	CASSATGSNSPLHF
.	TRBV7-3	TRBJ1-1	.	TGTGCCAGCTCTAAGGAAGGGAACACTGAAGCTTTCTTT	CASSKEGNTEAFF
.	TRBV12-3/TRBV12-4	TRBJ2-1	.	TGTGCCAGCAGTACCGGGACCCCTACGGAAGGTGAGCAGTTCTTC	CASSTGTPTEGEQFF
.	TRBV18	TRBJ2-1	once	TGTGCCAGCTCAAAGGACGAAGGCGTCGGTGAGCAGTTCTTC	CASSKDEGVGEQFF
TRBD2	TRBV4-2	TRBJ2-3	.	TGTGCCAGCAGCCTCGGGACTAGCGGGGACGGAACTACAGATACGCAGTATTTT	CASSLGTSGDGTTDTQYF
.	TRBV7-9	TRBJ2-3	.	TGTGCCAGCAGCTTATTTTTAGGGGGAGGCACGCGGAGAGATACGCAGTATTTT	CASSLFLGGGTRRDTQYF
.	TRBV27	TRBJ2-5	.	TGTGCCAGCAGTTTATTGGGGAGGGAGACCCAGTACTTC	CASSLLGRETQYF
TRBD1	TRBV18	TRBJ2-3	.	TGTGCCAGCTCACCACCAACAGGGGAAGATACGCAGTATTTT	CASSPPTGEDTQYF
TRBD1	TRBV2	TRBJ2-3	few	TGTGCCAGCAGTGAACAGGGACAGCGATCGGATACGCAGTATTTT	CASSEQGQRSDTQYF
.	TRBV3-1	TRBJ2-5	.	TGTGCCAGCCCCGGGTTGGAGGAAGGGTATGTTGGGACCCAGTACTTC	CASPGLEEGYVGTQYF
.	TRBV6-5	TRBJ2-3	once	TGTGCCAGCAGTCCCTTGACAACAGATACGCAGTATTTT	CASSPLTTDTQYF
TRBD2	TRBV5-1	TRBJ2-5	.	TGCGCCAGCAGCGCGGGGGACTTTGCGGGAGAGACCCAGTACTTC	CASSAGDFAGETQYF
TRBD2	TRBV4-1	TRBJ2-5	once	TGCGCCAGCAGCCAAGCTCAGCGGGGGTTGGGGGAGACCCAGTACTTC	CASSQAQRGLGETQYF
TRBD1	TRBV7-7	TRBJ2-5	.	TGTGCCAGCGGGACAGGGGGCGCGAGGGGGTTGGAGACCCAGTACTTC	CASGTGGARGLETQYF
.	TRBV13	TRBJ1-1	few	TGTGCCAGCAGCTTAGCTCAGGGAGGTAACACTGAAGCTTTCTTT	CASSLAQGGNTEAFF
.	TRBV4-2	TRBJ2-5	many	TGTGCCAGCAGCCAAGAACGGGGCTACCAAGAGACCCAGTACTTC	CASSQERGYQETQYF
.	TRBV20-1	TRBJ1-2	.	TGCAGTGCCCTACCCGACGGGAACTATGGCTACACCTTC	CSALPDGNYGYTF
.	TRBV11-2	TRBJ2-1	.	TGTGCCAGCAGCTCTGGACAGACGTCCTACAATGAGCAGTTCTTC	CASSSGQTSYNEQFF